These T cell receptor beta chains were read from a single sample in a study of cytomegalovirus exposure and HLA in healthy donors. Generated by immunoSEQ multiplex PCR, the TCRdb table keeps only in-frame clones and is missing some. The table has approximately 110,000 clones, more than 65% seen once; the top ten hold around 3.9%. The sequencing input was PBMCs. These receptors were collected from a human donor in good health. The CDR3 runs from the conserved cysteine through the conserved F or W. Fields, in order: J gene, V gene, D gene, clone size, CDR3 DNA, CDR3 protein. D genes are given only for firm matches. The size of a clone is reported for some rows only, either as once, few or many, or as a class for expanded clones.

TRBJ1-1 | TRBV5-1 | TRBD1 | - | TGCGCCAGCAGCGCGGGACAGGGCAGCACTGAAGCTTTCTTT | CASSAGQGSTEAFF
TRBJ1-6 | TRBV9 | - | - | TGTGCCAGCAGTGACCCGACCCAAAATTGGGGCAATTCACCCCTCCACTTT | CASSDPTQNWGNSPLHF
TRBJ2-7 | TRBV6-1 | - | - | TGTGCCAGCCTCAGAAGTGGGCGGGCCTACGAGCAGTACTTC | CASLRSGRAYEQYF
TRBJ2-7 | TRBV18 | TRBD1 | - | TGTGCCAGCTCACCTCAGGGGGCCTACGAGCAGTACTTC | CASSPQGAYEQYF
TRBJ2-7 | TRBV27 | - | - | TGTGCCAGCAGTTCCCACAGATTTCGCTACGAGCAGTACTTC | CASSSHRFRYEQYF
TRBJ2-7 | TRBV11-3 | - | few | TGTGCCAGCAGCTGGGGGACTGGCGGGGCTTACGAGCAGTACTTC | CASSWGTGGAYEQYF
TRBJ2-6 | TRBV28 | TRBD2 | - | TGTGCCAGCTGGACTAGCGGGAGGTCGCCTGGGGCCAACGTCCTGACTTTC | CASWTSGRSPGANVLTF
TRBJ1-2 | TRBV28 | TRBD1 | - | TGTGCCAGCGGGACAGCCTATGGCTACACCTTC | CASGTAYGYTF
TRBJ2-3 | TRBV5-1 | - | - | TGCGCCAGCAGCGAGAAGGGGCGAACGCAGTATTTT | CASSEKGRTQYF
TRBJ2-7 | TRBV11-2 | - | once | TGTGCCAGCCGCCGATCATACGGTAGCGGCACCTACGAGCAGTACTTC | CASRRSYGSGTYEQYF
TRBJ2-1 | TRBV27 | TRBD2 | few | TGTGCCAGCAGTCCCGGGAGGACTAGCGGGAGAAATGAGCAGTTCTTC | CASSPGRTSGRNEQFF
TRBJ2-2 | TRBV10-1 | TRBD1 | - | TGCGCCAGCAGTGAACTCGGACAGGATTCCGGGGAGCTGTTTTTT | CASSELGQDSGELFF
TRBJ1-1 | TRBV11-2 | - | once | TGTGCCAGCAGCTCCGGACAGCTTGAAGCTTTCTTT | CASSSGQLEAFF
TRBJ1-1 | TRBV19 | - | - | TGTGCCAGTAGGAGCGACAGACAGAACACTGAAGCTTTCTTT | CASRSDRQNTEAFF
TRBJ2-1 | TRBV7-2 | TRBD2 | - | TGTGCCAGCAGCCCCGGGACTAGCGGATACAATGAGCAGTTCTTC | CASSPGTSGYNEQFF
TRBJ1-2 | TRBV18 | - | - | TGTGCCAGCTCACGGGGGCTCAGGGAAACTAACTATGGCTACACCTTC | CASSRGLRETNYGYTF
TRBJ1-4 | TRBV19 | - | - | TGTGCCAGTAGTAGAACGCCCCGTGGGGGAGGAGAACGGGAAAAACTGTTTTTT | CASSRTPRGGGEREKLFF
TRBJ2-3 | TRBV28 | TRBD2 | - | TGTGCCAGCCAGACTAGCGGGAGTATGGATACGCAGTATTTT | CASQTSGSMDTQYF
TRBJ1-4 | TRBV30 | TRBD1 | - | TGTGCCTGGACGTCCGGGACAGGGGCTAATGAAAAACTGTTTTTT | CAWTSGTGANEKLFF
TRBJ2-1 | TRBV5-1 | - | - | TGCGCCAGCAGCTTGATCCCACAGGGCCCTGGCTCCTACAATGAGCAGTTCTTC | CASSLIPQGPGSYNEQFF
TRBJ2-5 | TRBV5-1 | - | - | TGCGCCAGCAACAACCAGAGGGAGACCCAGTACTTC | CASNNQRETQYF
TRBJ2-1 | TRBV28 | - | - | TGTGCCAGCAGTTCGGGGTTGAATGAGCAGTTCTTC | CASSSGLNEQFF
TRBJ2-1 | TRBV10-2 | TRBD2 | few | TGCGCCAGCAGTGATTCCCTGACTAGCCCCCAGTTCTTC | CASSDSLTSPQFF
TRBJ1-4 | TRBV25-1 | TRBD1 | - | TGTGCCAGCGGTCCGGACAGGGTGGGGGAAAAACTGTTTTTT | CASGPDRVGEKLFF
TRBJ2-7 | TRBV28 | - | few | TGTGCCAGCAGAGTAGACAGGATCCTCCTCGAGCAGTACTTC | CASRVDRILLEQYF
TRBJ2-2 | TRBV9 | - | - | TGTGCCAGCAGCGTAGAGACAGAGGACACCGGGGAGCTGTTTTTT | CASSVETEDTGELFF
TRBJ1-3 | TRBV7-9 | - | - | TGTGCCAGCAGCATAGGGACTCTAAACACCATATATTTT | CASSIGTLNTIYF
TRBJ1-5 | TRBV6-6 | TRBD1 | - | TGTGCCAGCAGTTACCTTGGACAGGGCGTCAATCAGCCCCAGCATTTT | CASSYLGQGVNQPQHF
TRBJ1-2 | TRBV5-4 | TRBD1 | - | TGTGCCAGCAGCGCCACGGGACAGACTTCTTATGGCTACACCTTC | CASSATGQTSYGYTF
TRBJ1-3 | TRBV15 | - | once | TGTGCCACCAGCAGAGATGGGCAGGGCCCCTCTGGAAACACCATATATTTT | CATSRDGQGPSGNTIYF
TRBJ1-1 | TRBV19 | - | - | TGTGCCAGTAGTCCCCCGGGTCTCCAAGCTTTCTTT | CASSPPGLQAFF
TRBJ2-7 | TRBV19 | TRBD1 | once | TGTGCCAGTAGTATAGGCCCCCCAGGGGGCAGTGAGCAGTACTTC | CASSIGPPGGSEQYF
TRBJ1-2 | TRBV2 | TRBD1 | - | TGTGCCAGCAGTCCGGACAGGGGCGGCTACACCTTC | CASSPDRGGYTF
TRBJ2-3 | TRBV11-2 | - | - | TGTGCCAGCAGCCCCGGGCAGCGGATCACAGATACGCAGTATTTT | CASSPGQRITDTQYF
TRBJ2-7 | TRBV14 | TRBD2 | - | TGTGCCAGCAGCCGGGACTACGCCTACGAGCAGTACTTC | CASSRDYAYEQYF
TRBJ1-4 | TRBV5-1 | - | - | TGCGCCAGCAGCTTGGGGGGGCACGGTAATGAAAAACTGTTTTTT | CASSLGGHGNEKLFF
TRBJ1-4 | TRBV7-9 | - | - | TGTGCCAGCAGCTTATGGGAAGAGGGGGATAAGAATGAAAAACTGTTTTTT | CASSLWEEGDKNEKLFF
TRBJ1-4 | TRBV28 | TRBD1 | - | TGTGCCAGCAGTTTAGAGGGACAGGGTTACGAAAAACTGTTTTTT | CASSLEGQGYEKLFF
TRBJ2-2 | TRBV5-1 | TRBD1 | - | TGCGCCAGCAGCTTGTACCAGGGGGCCGGGGAGCTGTTTTTT | CASSLYQGAGELFF
TRBJ2-5 | TRBV7-2 | - | few | TGTGCCAGCAGCTTAAGTACTAGCACTGAGACCCAGTACTTC | CASSLSTSTETQYF
TRBJ2-7 | TRBV27 | - | - | TGTGCCAGCAGTTTTGGGTCCGGGACACGTCGGGAGCAGTACTTC | CASSFGSGTRREQYF
TRBJ2-3 | TRBV11-2 | - | once | TGTGCCAGCAGCTTAGCGGGACTCTACACAGATACGCAGTATTTT | CASSLAGLYTDTQYF
TRBJ1-1 | TRBV29-1 | TRBD1 | - | TGCAGCGTTGAAGAACTGACAGGGAGGTCTGAAGCTTTCTTT | CSVEELTGRSEAFF
TRBJ2-3 | TRBV6-5 | TRBD2 | - | TGTGCCAGCAGGGGTAGCGGGAGGGCCGCAGATACGCAGTATTTT | CASRGSGRAADTQYF
TRBJ2-7 | TRBV27 | - | - | TGTGCCAGCAGTTTAGGGGGAAGAGGGAGGTACGAGCAGTACTTC | CASSLGGRGRYEQYF
TRBJ2-7 | TRBV6-5 | TRBD1 | - | TGTGCCAGCAGTTACCAGGGACAGGGATCTGGCGAGCAGTACTTC | CASSYQGQGSGEQYF
TRBJ2-7 | TRBV2 | - | - | TGTGCCAGCAGCGGCAGGCCCGCCTATACCTACGAGCAGTACTTC | CASSGRPAYTYEQYF
TRBJ2-3 | TRBV6-1 | TRBD2 | - | TGTGCCAGCAGTCCCTCCGGACTAGCTGCAGATACGCAGTATTTT | CASSPSGLAADTQYF
TRBJ1-4 | TRBV28 | TRBD1 | - | TGTGCCAGCAGTCCTCTTCCCGGGACAGTTTCCCTTAATGAAAAACTGTTTTTT | CASSPLPGTVSLNEKLFF
TRBJ1-2 | TRBV29-1 | TRBD1 | - | TGCAGCGTTATCCGGGCAGGGGGACAATACTCCTATGGCTACACCTTC | CSVIRAGGQYSYGYTF
TRBJ1-1 | TRBV2 | TRBD1 | once | TGTGCCAGCAGGAGGACAGGGGGCTGGACGAACACTGAAGCTTTCTTT | CASRRTGGWTNTEAFF
TRBJ1-2 | TRBV5-1 | - | - | TGCGCCAGCAGCTCTGGAGTGGATGTCTACACCTTC | CASSSGVDVYTF
TRBJ1-5 | TRBV6-1 | - | - | TGTGCCAGCAGAAGCGCCTCGGGGAACAATCAGCCCCAGCATTTT | CASRSASGNNQPQHF
TRBJ1-2 | TRBV4-1 | TRBD1 | few | TGCGCCAGCAGCCAAGCCAGGGGGCTTAACTATGGCTACACCTTC | CASSQARGLNYGYTF
TRBJ1-4 | TRBV21-1 | - | - | TGTGCCAGCAGCCCGTACGGGACAGAGAAATCAACTAATGAAAAACTGTTTTTT | CASSPYGTEKSTNEKLFF
TRBJ2-1 | TRBV4-1 | - | once | TGCGCCAGCAGCCAGACGGACGGGCGGGATGAGCAGTTCTTC | CASSQTDGRDEQFF
TRBJ1-3 | TRBV11-1 | - | - | TGTGCCAGCAGCGCTCCCGGGACAAGGTTCTCTGGAAACACCATATATTTT | CASSAPGTRFSGNTIYF